This T cell receptor beta chain was retrieved from a study of cytomegalovirus exposure and HLA in healthy donors (dated 2017 in TCRdb). Regarding the research as a whole: An earlier analysis of fewer than 750 of the donors reported about 280 Gb of sequence data and 95 million to 130 million unique TCR beta sequences obtained from about 179 million T cells. An early release covering roughly 600 HLA-typed donors comprised about 300 gigabases of sequencing data and 85 million or so unique TCR sequences. Of the 300 to 400 genotyped donors, roughly 80% fell in the genetic ancestry cluster associated with self-reported Caucasian donors. The aim of the study was to test whether cataloging public T cell receptors could identify signatures of past pathogen exposure. The study used immunosequencing to profile the T cell repertoires of under 700 subjects and linked those repertoires to cytomegalovirus serostatus. A separate validation cohort of roughly 120 different subjects was used in addition to the roughly 700-subject first cohort. To predict cytomegalovirus infection status, the study combined high-throughput TCR immunosequencing, statistical association of individual TCRs with disease status, and machine learning. A later analysis re-analyzed previously published TCR beta repertoires from approximately 670 donors and added high-resolution HLA genotyping to study TCR occurrence patterns. In the later analysis, no new phenotypic data were used to find candidate immune exposures; instead, reliance was placed on TCR beta sequences and their occurrence across donors. In an earlier analysis of over 550 of the donors, high-throughput TCR beta sequencing was used to judge whether each TCR beta V gene segment behaved as functional or pseudogenic. Donor age, sex, ethnicity and CMV serostatus were compiled alongside the repertoire data. A later genetic analysis used genome-wide SNP genotypes for about 65% of the roughly 700 donors, treating that subset as a discovery cohort. Every discovery cohort repertoire had been produced on one sequencing platform. Both class I and class II loci were covered by HLA typing, at four-digit resolution. Typing coverage varied by locus: roughly 620-630 donors for A, B, C, DRB1 and DQB1; roughly 500 for DQA1; around 610 for DPA1; around 490 for DPB1. Because of strong linkage in the cohort, a few DR-DQ haplotypes were treated as single units for association and clustering. Among 398 genotyped donors of the cohort, an average of about 240,000 unique TCR beta nucleotide sequences were sequenced per donor, approximately 20% of them non-productive.

Libraries were prepared through the immunoSEQ multiplex PCR assay. The multiplex PCR relied on a mix of 60 forward primers for TCR Vbeta segments and 13 reverse primers for TCR Jbeta segments. Amplification of the CDR3 region of rearranged TCR beta genes was performed with a multiplex PCR assay on genomic DNA. The amplified TCR beta libraries were sequenced on the Illumina HiSeq System as 87-base-pair reads. On the study's bioinformatics: A later analysis tallied 75 million to 85 million unique TCR beta chains across the 600 to 700 repertoires, and around 10 million of those chains were shared by two or more donors. A nearest-neighbor algorithm error-corrected the raw reads and collapsed the reads into unique sequences, merging closely related sequences to remove PCR and sequencing errors. To assign V, D and J gene segments, CDR3 sequences were aligned to IMGT reference sequences. Each retained sequence needed at least a six-nucleotide match to both a V gene segment and a J gene segment. Rearrangements were classified as productive when the CDR3 lacked stop codons and remained in frame with V and J, and all other rearrangements were classified as non-productive. CDR3 was defined by IMGT convention, running from the second conserved V-encoded cysteine to the conserved J-encoded phenylalanine. Sequences without an unambiguous match to a single V gene segment were excluded from the earlier analysis of about 640 of the donors. An earlier analysis of approximately 590 of the donors called V segments functional above 56.7% productive rearrangements and segregating when the between-donor standard deviation exceeded 5%. A statistical classification framework was built for diagnosing cytomegalovirus status from the catalog of TCR beta chain sequences. A later analysis assigned V and J genes by comparing TCR nucleotide sequences with IMGT/GENE-DB human TR gene sequences. In a later analysis, CDR3 sequences and most-parsimonious VDJ recombination scenarios were assigned using the TCRdist pipeline. In a later analysis, every TCR beta chain was defined by the combination of its CDR3 amino acid sequence and its V-gene family, and reads without a unique V-gene family were dropped. A later analysis removed 500 to 600 highly shared, low-generation-probability nucleotide sequences to deal with suspected cross-contamination and a sequencing artifact. In a later analysis, a clonal expansion index for each public chain was calculated from normalized within-repertoire ranks of inferred template counts. In a later analysis, generation probabilities were computed using a VDJ recombination model fitted to out-of-frame rearrangements, and the results were checked against IGoR. In a later analysis, TCR-TCR, TCR-HLA and TCR-CMV co-occurrence was scored with hypergeometric tests, and a repertoire-size bias correction was applied to TCR pairs. In a later analysis, false discovery rates were estimated by permuting HLA or CMV assignments 20 times. In a later analysis, co-occurring TCRs were grouped using DBSCAN, and TCRdist sequence similarity was added for clustering within HLA-allele-positive subsets. Repertoires with fewer than 30,000 or more than 120,000 public chains were left out of co-occurrence clustering, as were about five repertoires with anomalous nucleotide sharing. TCRdb took over this immuneACCESS table, retaining in-frame rearrangements with V and J assigned. Such tables are incomplete; in checked studies, under half of the missing clones stem from an unresolved V gene, and the remainder is unexplained. The DNA gave D and trimming, while V, J and clone size come from that table. The sample profile shows 150,000 to 200,000 clones; almost 80% of them were found once. 0.85% to 1% of the sample belongs to the ten largest clones.

The cohort was made up of 500 to 800 healthy bone marrow donors. All cohort members were sampled while nominally healthy, although unrecorded immune exposures were likely present. The donor tested CMV seropositive, placing the donor among the approximately 290 seropositive members of the cohort. A peripheral blood sample was collected from each donor, and TCR beta sequencing was performed on peripheral blood mononuclear cells. The Qiagen DNeasy Blood Extraction Kit was used to extract genomic DNA from the blood cell samples. The investigation overall reported the following: According to a later analysis, parvovirus B19, influenza, CMV and Epstein-Barr virus appeared linked to several top co-occurrence clusters. Seventeen rarely observed V segments, including chromosome 9 orphons, were excluded from the earlier analysis of some 590 of the donors because counts were too low. Three of the identified cytomegalovirus-associated TCR beta chains were confirmed in vitro to be specific for cytomegalovirus antigens. In an earlier analysis of fewer than 750 of the donors, most TCR beta V segments were observed in productive rearrangements about 87% or about 30% of the time, broadly matching IMGT annotations. According to a later genetic analysis, donors in an Asian-associated ancestry cluster had fewer N-insertions in productive TCRs than the approximately 700-donor mean. A later analysis found that most CMV-associated TCR beta chains appeared HLA-restricted, with HLA associations seemingly driven largely by CMV exposure. In a later analysis, HLA-associated TCR beta chains were found to be more clonally expanded and to have lower generation probabilities than equally common non-associated chains. A further reported finding was that TCR beta sequences accurately predicted the HLA-A and HLA-B alleles for most subjects in the first cohort. The 87-base-pair reads could not distinguish some IMGT-functional V segments, including TRBV6-2 and TRBV6-3, so those segments were excluded. In a later analysis, TCR association rates were found to vary across HLA loci, with the most associated TCRs seen for DRB1 alleles and the fewest for HLA-C alleles. Because HLA typing was missing for some donors at each locus, association tests included only the typed subset. A later analysis associated 15,000 to 20,000 TCR beta sequences with specific HLA alleles at a false discovery rate of 0.05. The only immune exposure information available for the cohort was CMV serostatus. Roughly uniform sequencing depth across donors was assumed in presence/absence analyses, although this assumption may not hold. Cytomegalovirus status was reported to be diagnosed by the classifier with high specificity and sensitivity in both the original and validation cohorts. In a later genetic analysis, a missense DCLRE1C variant was associated with V-gene and J-gene trimming of TCR beta chains, and the association was replicated in an independent cohort. A cluster of highly shared sequence variants was judged likely to represent a technical artifact of the sequencing pipeline. While some public TCRs were present in many individuals, most TCR sequences turned up only very rarely across donors. The study listed around 160 TCR beta chains as associated with cytomegalovirus. The authors suggested that the approach could potentially be generalized to other disease states and immunological phenotypes. When HLA alleles, especially DR and DQ, strongly co-occurred, attributing TCR associations to individual alleles was difficult. Correlated functional status among segregating V segments might reflect linkage disequilibrium, but an unknown experimental factor could not be ruled out. The cohort was sequenced for TCR beta chains only, and without alpha or paired-chain data the features that could be detected were limited.

The germline V gene specifies SGHAT as CDR1 and FQNNGV as CDR2. V drops 1 base and J drops 5 bases, leaving 12 bases in between. The CDR3 numbers 15 residues from cysteine through phenylalanine. The DNA shown is the 45-base CDR3, in frame from base 1. On this clone: It has no known antigen specificity. No qualities accompany the bases; no much larger clone lies one base away.

The chain employs TRBV11-2 and TRBJ1-5; no D gene can be assigned with confidence. Material: PBMCs. This clonotype was sampled from a woman in her fifties or sixties in good health and CMV-seropositive. The CDR3 sequence is CASSLGAGMDQPQHF. The nucleotides are TGTGCCAGCAGCTTAGGGGCAGGAATGGATCAGCCCCAGCATTTT.